Detailed here is one T cell receptor beta chain. This sample is part of a study of response to subunit inactivated influenza vaccine. Germline-derived CDR1 and CDR2 are KGHSH and LQKENI. CDR3 size: 16 residues. After removal of 2 bases from V and 6 bases from J, the junction contained 13 bases not matched to a gene. TCRdb re-called the RT-PCR reads through MiXCR, storing one row per CDR3 protein. The table records more than 550,000 distinct CDR3 sequences, 11% of them present only once. These data are also associated with another study on T cells expressing NK-cell markers. From that report: The authors made TCR beta cDNA libraries by 5'RACE template switching. This switching added a universal primer site and UMIs. Sorted T-cell subsets CD3+CD56+NKG2C+, CD3+CD56+NKG2C- and CD3+CD56-NKG2C+ were TCR beta-sequenced. Seven HCMV-seropositive donors and one seronegative donor made up the eight sequenced donors. Dominant NKG2C+ clonotypes made up roughly 1.0-7.5% of CD8+ T cells in a handful of donors. What remained unclear was the HCMV specificity of expanded NKG2C+ T cell clones.

The V gene is TRBV18, the J gene TRBJ2-7, with 7 bases identical to TRBD1. This sample comprised PBMCs from blood, obtained on the day of vaccination. The source is a man aged 45-65 years who received an inactivated influenza vaccine. In nucleotides, the CDR3 is TGTGCCAGCTCACCAAGAGGTACAGGGGCACTCGGCGAGCAGTACTTC. Amino acids: CASSPRGTGALGEQYF. The whole variable domain, filled in from reference TRBV18 and TRBJ2-7, reads NAGVMQNPRHLVRRRGQEARLRCSPMKGHSHVYWYRQLPEEGLKFMVYLQKENIIDESGMPKERFSAEFPKEGPSILRIQQVVRGDSAAYFCASSPRGTGALGEQYFGPGTRLTVT.